A single sample is the source of the 28 T cell receptor beta chains below, sequenced in a study of T cell repertoires in cytomegalovirus infection. These receptors' targets are unknown. TCRdb redid the calling of the reads with MiXCR, one entry per CDR3 protein. The sample carries about 890,000 distinct CDR3 sequences, 31% recorded once. The sample consisted of cultured CD8+ T cells from PBMCs, taken from culture after CMV antigen stimulation. The receptors here all came from a human donor in good health (CMV status not recorded). Some clones in this sample may be carry-over from other donors' samples.

The chain is built from TRBV7-4 and TRBJ2-7, with no clear D. CDR1 is SGHVT and CDR2 is SQSDAQ in the germline V gene. With 8 bases removed from V and 6 bases from J, the gap between germline ends came to 5 bases. The CDR3 has 9 amino acids. The CDR3 DNA reads as TGTGCCAGCCAAGGCGAGCAGTACGTC. Translated, it gives CASQGEQYV.

The gene calls are TRBV7-6 and TRBJ2-2; D ambiguous. CDR1 and CDR2 from the germline V gene are SGHVS and FNYEAQ. The CDR3 extends over 12 amino acids. The germline V and J ends were trimmed by 8 bases and 6 bases, with 10 bases remaining between them. CDR3: CASPPRAGELFF. DNA for the CDR3: TGTGCCAGCCCTCCTCGCGCCGGGGAGCTGTTTTTT.

The chain uses TRBV6-5 and TRBJ1-5; 7 bases match TRBD1. This CDR3 comprises 14 residues. V trimming: 2 bases; J trimming: 6 bases; junction bases outside the gene matches: 4. The germline CDR1 and CDR2 sequences are MNHEY and SVGAGI. The CDR3 bases are TGTGCCAGCAGTTACCGAGGGGGCCTTCAGCCCCAGCATTTT. This codes for CASSYRGGLQPQHF.

This clonotype showed up just a few times. This chain links TRBV12-3 or TRBV12-4 with TRBJ1-5; TRBD1 agrees at 8 bases. Unmatched junction bases numbered 6, after V lost 3 bases and J lost 5 bases. This CDR3 is built from 15 residues. CDR3 residues: CASSFTGGVDQPQHF. The CDR3 coding sequence is TGTGCCAGCAGTTTTACAGGGGGAGTGGATCAGCCCCAGCATTTT.

V gene TRBV10-3 combines with J gene TRBJ1-1; D not resolved. Germline assignment: CDR1 ENHRY and CDR2 SYGVKD. The CDR3 extends over 15 amino acids. V gave up 0 bases and J gave up 0 bases, with 8 bases separating them. As DNA, the CDR3 is TGTGCCATCAGTGAGTCGAGGGCAGTGAACACTGAAGCTTTCTTT. Encoded protein: CAISESRAVNTEAFF.

Ten or more counts support this clonotype. J is TRBJ1-4 and V is TRBV7-8; the D is unclear. In germline, CDR1 is SGHVS, CDR2 FQNEAQ. The CDR3 is made up of 14 amino acids. V was cut by 1 base and J by 8 bases, with 11 bases left in between. The DNA for the CDR3 is TGTGCCAGCAGCTTAGAACCCGACTCGGAAAAACTGTTTTTT. Its translation is CASSLEPDSEKLFF.

A single count supports this clonotype. This chain connects TRBV19 to TRBJ1-5, with 7 positions matching TRBD1. V gave up 4 bases and J gave up 1 base; unmatched junction bases: 7. Per the germline V gene, CDR1 is LNHDA and CDR2 is SQIVND (reference sequence). This CDR3 has 16 residues. DNA for the CDR3: TGTGCCAGTAGTAACTTCGACAGGGCGAGCAATCAGCCCCAGCATTTT. Translated, it gives CASSNFDRASNQPQHF. Full variable domain (remainder filled in from reference TRBV19 and TRBJ1-5): DGGITQSPKYLFRKEGQNVTLSCEQNLNHDAMYWYRQDPGQGLRLIYYSQIVNDFQKGDIAEGYSVSREKKESFPLTVTSAQKNPTAFYLCASSNFDRASNQPQHFGDGTRLSIL.

The gene calls are TRBV10-2 and TRBJ2-5, with 12 positions matching TRBD2. The CDR3 runs 16 residues. Germline V gene lookup returns CDR1 WSHSY and CDR2 SAAADI. V shed 6 bases and J 5 bases; nucleotides not matched to a gene: 10. The CDR3 loop reads CASREPTSGGGETQYF. For the CDR3, the DNA is TGCGCCAGCAGGGAACCGACTAGCGGGGGAGGGGAGACCCAGTACTTC.

This clonotype has more than one count but fewer than ten. This chain joins TRBV28 and TRBJ1-5; 7 nucleotides line up with TRBD1. Germline V CDR1 and CDR2: MDHEN, SYDVKM. The CDR3 totals 14 residues. V dropped 6 bases and J dropped 6; count of bases not matched to a gene: 8. As DNA, the CDR3 is TGTGCCAGCAGCCAAATGACAGGGCTTCAGCCCCAGCATTTT. It encodes CASSQMTGLQPQHF. Supplemented by reference TRBV28 and TRBJ1-5, the full variable domain reads DVKVTQSSRYLVKRTGEKVFLECVQDMDHENMFWYRQDPGLGLRLIYFSYDVKMKEKGDIPEGYSVSREKKERFSLILESASTNQTSMYLCASSQMTGLQPQHFGDGTRLSIL.

CDR3 bases: TGCGCCAGCAGCCAAGGGGCGAACAATGAGCAGTTCTTC. It encodes CASSQGANNEQFF. The chain uses TRBV4-3 and TRBJ2-1; D gene uncertain. The germline V gene has CDR1 LGHNA and CDR2 YSLEER. V lost 1 base, J lost 5 bases, and 6 bases lay in between. The CDR3 extends over 13 amino acids.

This chain uses TRBV27 with TRBJ2-5; D might be TRBD2 (6 bases). With 2 bases removed from V and 5 bases from J, the gap between germline ends came to 12 bases. Looked up from germline, CDR1 is MNHEY and CDR2 is SMNVEV (reference sequence). The CDR3 runs 14 residues. The CDR3 sequence: CASSLLGGDETQYF. CDR3 DNA: TGTGCCAGCAGTTTACTAGGCGGGGATGAGACCCAGTACTTC.

This clonotype was counted ten times or more. The chain is built from TRBV7-6 and TRBJ1-2; no clear D. V lost 6 bases to trimming and J lost 5 bases, with 13 bases between them. The CDR3 totals 13 residues. Germline V gives CDR1 SGHVS, CDR2 FNYEAQ. The CDR3, as DNA: TGTGCCAGCAGTCCCGGCGGGTTGTATGGCTACACCTTC. It yields the protein CASSPGGLYGYTF. The entire variable domain, with the rest obtained from reference TRBV7-6 and TRBJ1-2, is as follows: GAGVSQSPRYKVTKRGQDVALRCDPISGHVSLYWYRQALGQGPEFLTYFNYEAQQDKSGLPNDRFSAERPEGSISTLTIQRTEQRDSAMYRCASSPGGLYGYTFGSGTRLTVV.

The rearrangement uses TRBV6-6 and TRBJ1-1; TRBD1 might be the D (5 bases). Trimming took 5 bases from V and 6 from J, leaving 10 bases between them. The germline V gene has CDR1 MNHNY and CDR2 SVGAGI (reference sequence). The CDR3 runs 12 residues. This chain's CDR3 is CASSQGVAEAFF. The CDR3 DNA reads as TGTGCCAGCAGTCAGGGTGTCGCTGAAGCTTTCTTT.

This clonotype came up many times. V and J are TRBV7-2 and TRBJ2-7; TRBD2 matches 10 bases. CDR3 length: 15 residues. V was clipped by 2 bases and J by 4 bases; unmatched bases: 5. From germline, CDR1 is SGHTA and CDR2 FQGNSA. CDR3 sequence reads: CASSLMLAGVYEQYF. CDR3 DNA sequence: TGTGCCAGCAGCTTAATGCTAGCGGGGGTTTACGAGCAGTACTTC.

This clonotype was found a few times. The chain employs TRBV20-1 and TRBJ2-4; a possible D gene is TRBD2 (5 bases). V was cut by 3 bases and J by 6 bases, with 12 bases left in between. The CDR3 length is 13 residues. Germline CDR1 reads DFQATT; CDR2 reads SNEGSKA (reference sequence). CDR3 sequence: CSASRGPPNIQYF. CDR3 DNA sequence: TGCAGTGCTAGCCGGGGTCCTCCAAACATTCAGTACTTC.

This sequence joins TRBV20-1 and TRBJ2-7, with 8 nucleotides matching TRBD1. Trimming cost V 6 bases and J 7 bases; bases outside gene matches: 17. Germline loops: CDR1 DFQATT, CDR2 SNEGSKA (reference sequence). The CDR3 covers 15 residues. CDR3 sequence: CSARTGKSGSWEQYF. CDR3 nucleotide sequence: TGCAGTGCCCGGACAGGGAAATCGGGCTCGTGGGAGCAGTACTTC.

This clonotype was detected many times. The chain employs TRBV7-6 and TRBJ2-7; 10 nucleotides line up with TRBD2. The V gene's germline CDR1 is SGHVS and CDR2 FNYEAQ. The CDR3 has 15 residues. The V segment lost 3 bases and the J segment 6 bases; nucleotides outside the gene matches: 8. Here the CDR3 reads CASSFSGGAEVEQYF. The CDR3 region has the DNA TGTGCCAGCAGCTTCAGCGGGGGGGCTGAGGTCGAGCAGTACTTC.

This chain links TRBV6-2 or TRBV6-3 with TRBJ2-3; weak D call: TRBD1 (6 bases). The germline gives CDR1 MNHEY, CDR2 SVGEGT. This CDR3 contains 16 residues. Trimming took 1 base from V and 6 from J, leaving 17 bases between them. CDR3 sequence: CASSYLQGPTGDTQYF. CDR3 nucleotide sequence: TGTGCCAGCAGTTACTTACAGGGCCCGACTGGGGATACGCAGTATTTT.

The chain recombines TRBV28 with TRBJ1-1; perhaps TRBD1 as D (6 bases). The CDR3 spans 20 residues. Germline V lookup: CDR1 MDHEN, CDR2 SYDVKM. V shed 2 bases and J shed 4 bases, with 29 bases lying between them. CDR3 protein: CASSLRVRAGRGAGATEAFF. The CDR3 DNA is TGTGCCAGCAGTTTAAGGGTCCGGGCAGGGAGGGGCGCGGGGGCCACTGAAGCTTTCTTT.

This clonotype showed up just a few times. J is TRBJ2-7 and V is TRBV7-6; 7 bases match TRBD1. The CDR3 has 15 residues. Looked up from germline, CDR1 is SGHVS and CDR2 is FNYEAQ. V dropped 0 bases and J dropped 2; count of bases not matched to a gene: 4. The CDR3 spells CASSLAGGQTYEQYF. CDR3 nucleotides: TGTGCCAGCAGCTTAGCAGGGGGACAGACCTACGAGCAGTACTTC.

V is TRBV7-8 and J is TRBJ2-7; perhaps D is TRBD1 or TRBD2 (5 bases each). The V gene's germline CDR1 is SGHVS and CDR2 FQNEAQ. The CDR3 has 13 amino acids. V gave up 5 bases and J gave up 6 bases, with 14 bases separating them. CDR3 region: CASSHSRGFEQYV. The CDR3 bases are TGTGCCAGCAGCCACTCGAGGGGCTTCGAGCAGTACGTC.

This clonotype was seen more than once but under ten times. The CDR3 loop is CATRGPPRTHANTGELFF. In DNA, the CDR3 is TGTGCCACCAGAGGACCACCCCGGACCCATGCGAACACCGGGGAGCTGTTTTTT. The rearrangement links TRBV15 to TRBJ2-2; D call uncertain. The V gene lost 6 bases and the J gene lost 0 bases, with 20 bases spanning the gap. Germline lookup yields CDR1 LNHNV and CDR2 YYDKDF (reference sequence). The CDR3 length is 18 residues.

V is TRBV4-1 and J is TRBJ1-1, with D perhaps matching TRBD1 (5 bases). This CDR3 has 18 amino acids. CDR1 MGHRA and CDR2 YSYEKL come from the germline V gene. Trimming stripped 1 base from V and 0 bases from J, with 18 bases between. The CDR3 reads CASSQAPQGRSLNTEAFF. The CDR3 region has the DNA TGCGCCAGCAGCCAAGCCCCCCAGGGACGGAGTTTGAACACTGAAGCTTTCTTT.

The chain has TRBV6-1 and TRBJ2-1; no definite D call. V shed 7 bases and J shed 0 bases, with 7 bases lying between them. Germline CDR1 and CDR2: MNHNS and SASEGT. This CDR3 has 13 amino acids. The CDR3 spells CASTHLSYNEQFF. CDR3 coding DNA: TGTGCCAGCACTCACCTCTCCTACAATGAGCAGTTCTTC.

This CDR3 reads CASSLGRYLGLAGIPQSYEQYV. The CDR3 DNA reads as TGTGCCAGCAGCTTAGGACGGTACCTCGGGCTAGCGGGGATCCCCCAGTCCTACGAGCAGTACGTC. V is TRBV11-2 and J is TRBJ2-7; 9 positions match TRBD2. This CDR3 is 22 amino acids long. Trimming at V came to 1 base and at J to 1 base, leaving 23 bases not matched to a gene. The germline CDR1 and CDR2 sequences are SGHAT and FQNNGV.

The V and J genes are TRBV6-5 and TRBJ2-3, with 8 bases identical to TRBD1. The V gene end was trimmed by 2 bases and the J gene end by 1 base; junction bases not matched to a gene: 2. Germline V gene lookup returns CDR1 MNHEY and CDR2 SVGAGI. This CDR3 comprises 15 residues. The CDR3 loop is CASSYKDRGTDTQYF. DNA of the CDR3: TGTGCCAGCAGTTACAAGGACAGGGGCACAGATACGCAGTATTTT.

This clonotype has a handful of counts. The rearrangement uses TRBV12-3 or TRBV12-4 and TRBJ1-2, with D possibly being TRBD1 (6 bases). Trimming took 3 bases from V and 6 from J, leaving 14 bases between them. CDR3 length: 14 amino acids. The CDR3: CASSFLGRGDGYTF. CDR3 sequence (DNA): TGTGCCAGCAGTTTTTTAGGCAGGGGCGATGGCTACACCTTC.

The chain carries TRBV27 and TRBJ2-3; the match to TRBD2 covers 14 bases. Germline CDR1 and CDR2: MNHEY and SMNVEV (reference sequence). The CDR3 has 18 residues. The ends lost 4 bases at V and 0 bases at J; junction bases unmatched: 6. The CDR3 DNA follows: TGTGCCAGCAGTTCGGGACTAGCGGGGGATCCTAGCACAGATACGCAGTATTTT. Protein sequence: CASSSGLAGDPSTDTQYF.